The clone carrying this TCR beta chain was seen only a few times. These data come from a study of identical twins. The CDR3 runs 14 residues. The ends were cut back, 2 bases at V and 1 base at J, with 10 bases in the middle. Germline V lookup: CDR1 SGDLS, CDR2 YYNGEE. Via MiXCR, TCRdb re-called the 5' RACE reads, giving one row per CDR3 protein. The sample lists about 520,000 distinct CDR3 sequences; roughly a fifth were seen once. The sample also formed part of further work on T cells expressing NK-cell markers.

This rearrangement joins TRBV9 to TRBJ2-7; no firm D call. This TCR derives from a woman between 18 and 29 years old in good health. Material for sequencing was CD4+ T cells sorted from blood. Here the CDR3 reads CASSVEAGSYEQYF. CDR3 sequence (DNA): TGTGCCAGCAGCGTTGAAGCCGGATCCTACGAGCAGTACTTC. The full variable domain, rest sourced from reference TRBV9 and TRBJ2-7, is DSGVTQTPKHLITATGQRVTLRCSPRSGDLSVYWYQQSLDQGLQFLIQYYNGEERAKGNILERFSAQQFPDLHSELNLSSLELGDSALYFCASSVEAGSYEQYFGPGTRLTVT.